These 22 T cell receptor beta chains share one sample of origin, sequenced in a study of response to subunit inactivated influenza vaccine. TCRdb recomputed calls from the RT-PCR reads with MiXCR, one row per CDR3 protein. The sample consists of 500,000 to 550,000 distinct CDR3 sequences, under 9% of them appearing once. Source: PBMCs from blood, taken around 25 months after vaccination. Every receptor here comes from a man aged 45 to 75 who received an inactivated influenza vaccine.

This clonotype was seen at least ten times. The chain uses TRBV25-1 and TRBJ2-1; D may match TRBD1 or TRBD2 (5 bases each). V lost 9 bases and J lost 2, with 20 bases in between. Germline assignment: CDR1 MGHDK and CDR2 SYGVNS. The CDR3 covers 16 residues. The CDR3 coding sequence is TGTGCCAGTCCGTTGGTCCGGGACGACACCTACAATGAGCAGTTCTTC. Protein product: CASPLVRDDTYNEQFF. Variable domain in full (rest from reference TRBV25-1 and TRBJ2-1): EADIYQTPRYLVIGTGKKITLECSQTMGHDKMYWYQQDPGMELHLIHYSYGVNSTEKGDLSSESTVSRIRTEHFPLTLESARPSHTSQYLCASPLVRDDTYNEQFFGPGTRLTVL.

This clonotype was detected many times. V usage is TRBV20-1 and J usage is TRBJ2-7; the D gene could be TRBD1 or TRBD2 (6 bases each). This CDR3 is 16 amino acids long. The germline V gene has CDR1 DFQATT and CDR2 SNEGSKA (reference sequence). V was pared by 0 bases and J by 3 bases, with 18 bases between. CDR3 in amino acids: CSARDQLAGHVYEQYF. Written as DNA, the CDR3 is TGCAGTGCTAGAGATCAGCTGGCGGGACACGTCTACGAGCAGTACTTC.

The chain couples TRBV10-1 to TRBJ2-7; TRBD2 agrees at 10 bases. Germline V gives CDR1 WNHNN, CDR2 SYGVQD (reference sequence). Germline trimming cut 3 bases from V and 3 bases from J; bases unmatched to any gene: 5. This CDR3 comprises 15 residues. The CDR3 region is CASSDSSGGFYEQYF. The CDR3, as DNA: TGCGCCAGCAGTGACTCTAGCGGGGGATTCTACGAGCAGTACTTC.

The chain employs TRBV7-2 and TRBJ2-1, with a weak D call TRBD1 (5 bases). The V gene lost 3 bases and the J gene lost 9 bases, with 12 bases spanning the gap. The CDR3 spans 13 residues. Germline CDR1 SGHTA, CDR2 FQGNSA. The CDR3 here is CASSFWGRGEQFF. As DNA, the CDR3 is TGTGCCAGCAGCTTTTGGGGCCGCGGTGAGCAGTTCTTC.

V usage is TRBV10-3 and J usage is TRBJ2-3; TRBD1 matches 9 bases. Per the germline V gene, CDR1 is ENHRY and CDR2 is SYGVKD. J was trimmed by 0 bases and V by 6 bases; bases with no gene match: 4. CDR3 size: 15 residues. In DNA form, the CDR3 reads TGTGCCATCAGCGCCGGACAGGGGAGCACAGATACGCAGTATTTT. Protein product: CAISAGQGSTDTQYF.

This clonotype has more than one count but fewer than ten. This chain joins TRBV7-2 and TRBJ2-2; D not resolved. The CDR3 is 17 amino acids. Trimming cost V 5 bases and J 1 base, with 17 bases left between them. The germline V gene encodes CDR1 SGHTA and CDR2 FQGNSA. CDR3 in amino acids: CASSPRRYPGNTGELFF. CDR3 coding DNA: TGTGCCAGCAGCCCTCGACGGTACCCTGGGAACACCGGGGAGCTGTTTTTT.

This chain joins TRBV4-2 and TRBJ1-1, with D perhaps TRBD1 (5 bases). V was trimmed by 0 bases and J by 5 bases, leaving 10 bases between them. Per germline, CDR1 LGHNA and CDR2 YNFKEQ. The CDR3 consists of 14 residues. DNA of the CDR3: TGTGCCAGCAGCCAAGAGGGGGAGGGGACTGAAGCTTTCTTT. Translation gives CASSQEGEGTEAFF.

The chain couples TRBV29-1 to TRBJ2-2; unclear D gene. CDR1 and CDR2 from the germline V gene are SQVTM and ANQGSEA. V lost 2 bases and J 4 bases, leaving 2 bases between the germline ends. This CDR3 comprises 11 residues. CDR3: CSVESTGELFF. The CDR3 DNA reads TGCAGCGTTGAAAGCACCGGGGAGCTGTTTTTT.

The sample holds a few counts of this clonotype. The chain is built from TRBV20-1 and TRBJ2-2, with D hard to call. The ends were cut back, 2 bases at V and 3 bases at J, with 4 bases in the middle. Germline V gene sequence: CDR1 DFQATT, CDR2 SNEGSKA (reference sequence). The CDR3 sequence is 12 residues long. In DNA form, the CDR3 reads TGCAGTGCTAGATTTTACACCGGGGAGCTGTTTTTT. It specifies CSARFYTGELFF.

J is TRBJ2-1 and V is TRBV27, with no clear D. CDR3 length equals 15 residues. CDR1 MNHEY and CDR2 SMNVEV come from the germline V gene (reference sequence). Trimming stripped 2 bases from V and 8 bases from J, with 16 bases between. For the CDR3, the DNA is TGTGCCAGCAGTTTAGGGCTAATCGGGCGGCATGAGCAGTTCTTC. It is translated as CASSLGLIGRHEQFF.

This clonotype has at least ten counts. The CDR3 DNA follows: TGTGCCACCAGTGATTTGGAGGGGGATTATGGAAACACCATATATTTT. It codes for CATSDLEGDYGNTIYF. V and J are TRBV24-1 and TRBJ1-3; maybe TRBD1 (6 bases). CDR3 length equals 16 residues. Per germline, CDR1 KGHDR and CDR2 SFDVKD. V lost 0 bases and J lost 3, with 11 bases in between.

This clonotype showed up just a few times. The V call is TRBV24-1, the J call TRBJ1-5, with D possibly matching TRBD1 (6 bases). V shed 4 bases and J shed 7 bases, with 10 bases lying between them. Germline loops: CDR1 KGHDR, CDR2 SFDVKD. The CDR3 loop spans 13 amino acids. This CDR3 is CATSEGTYQPQHF. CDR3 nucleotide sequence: TGTGCCACCAGTGAAGGGACATACCAGCCCCAGCATTTT.

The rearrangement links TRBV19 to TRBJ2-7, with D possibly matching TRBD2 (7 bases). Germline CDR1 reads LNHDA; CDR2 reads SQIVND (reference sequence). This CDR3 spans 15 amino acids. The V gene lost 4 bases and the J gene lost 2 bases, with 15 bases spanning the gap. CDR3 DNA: TGTGCCAGTAGTAGCAGCGGGACATCTACCTACGAGCAGTACTTC. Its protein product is CASSSSGTSTYEQYF.

The CDR3 reads CASSERLGQYNEQFF. Here the CDR3 DNA reads TGTGCCAGCAGTGAACGATTGGGACAGTACAATGAGCAGTTCTTC. The rearrangement uses TRBV2 and TRBJ2-1; the match to TRBD1 covers 7 bases. Germline lookup yields CDR1 SNHLY and CDR2 FYNNEI. There are 15 residues in the CDR3. The ends lost 2 bases at V and 4 bases at J; junction bases unmatched: 5.

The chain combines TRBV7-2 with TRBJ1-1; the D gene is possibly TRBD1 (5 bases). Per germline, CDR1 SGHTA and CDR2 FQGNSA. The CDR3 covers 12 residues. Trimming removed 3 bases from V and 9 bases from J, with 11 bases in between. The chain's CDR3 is CASSFPWGQAFF. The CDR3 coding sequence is TGTGCCAGCAGCTTTCCGTGGGGCCAAGCTTTCTTT.

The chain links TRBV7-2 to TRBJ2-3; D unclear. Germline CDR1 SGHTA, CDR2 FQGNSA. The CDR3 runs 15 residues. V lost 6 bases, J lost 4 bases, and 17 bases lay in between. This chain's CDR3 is CASRLASSGSDTQYF. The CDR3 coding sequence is TGTGCCAGCAGGTTGGCTAGTTCCGGATCAGATACGCAGTATTTT.

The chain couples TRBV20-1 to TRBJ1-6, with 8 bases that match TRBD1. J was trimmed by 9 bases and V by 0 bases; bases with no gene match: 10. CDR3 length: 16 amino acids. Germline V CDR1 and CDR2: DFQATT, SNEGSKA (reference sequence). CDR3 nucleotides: TGCAGTGCTAGAGATGAAAGACAGGGGTCGGCTTCACCCCTCCACTTT. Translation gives CSARDERQGSASPLHF.

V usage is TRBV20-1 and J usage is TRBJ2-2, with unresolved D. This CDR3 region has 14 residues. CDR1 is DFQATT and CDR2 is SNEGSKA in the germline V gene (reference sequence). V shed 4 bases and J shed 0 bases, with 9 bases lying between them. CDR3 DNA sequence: TGCAGTGCTACCGACATGACGAACACCGGGGAGCTGTTTTTT. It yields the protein CSATDMTNTGELFF.

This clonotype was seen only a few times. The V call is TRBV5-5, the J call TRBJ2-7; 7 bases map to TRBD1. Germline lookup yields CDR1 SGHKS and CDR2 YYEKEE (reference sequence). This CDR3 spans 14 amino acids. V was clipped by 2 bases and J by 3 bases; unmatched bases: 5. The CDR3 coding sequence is TGTGCCAGCAGCTTACGACAGGGAAACTACGAGCAGTACTTC. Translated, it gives CASSLRQGNYEQYF.

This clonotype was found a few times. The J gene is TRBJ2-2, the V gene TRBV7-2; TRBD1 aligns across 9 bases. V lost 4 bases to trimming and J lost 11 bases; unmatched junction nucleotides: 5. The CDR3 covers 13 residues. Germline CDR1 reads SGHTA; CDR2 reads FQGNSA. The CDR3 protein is CASSSRQGVELFF. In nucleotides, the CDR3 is TGTGCCAGCAGCTCGCGACAGGGGGTCGAGCTGTTTTTT.

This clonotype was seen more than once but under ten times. The CDR3 spells CSAPGLAGGLGADTQYF. The CDR3 DNA reads as TGCAGTGCTCCGGGACTAGCGGGAGGGCTCGGTGCAGATACGCAGTATTTT. The V and J genes are TRBV20-1 and TRBJ2-3, with 16 nucleotides matching TRBD2. V shed 5 bases, J shed 4 bases, and the junction held 9 bases outside the gene matches. Looked up from germline, CDR1 is DFQATT and CDR2 is SNEGSKA (reference sequence). The CDR3 totals 17 residues.

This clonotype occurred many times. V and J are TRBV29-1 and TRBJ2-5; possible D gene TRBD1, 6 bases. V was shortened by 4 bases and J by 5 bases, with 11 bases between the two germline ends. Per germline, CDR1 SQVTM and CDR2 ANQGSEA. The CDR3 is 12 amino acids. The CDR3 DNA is TGCAGCGTTGTGTTTCAGGGGGAGACCCAGTACTTC. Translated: CSVVFQGETQYF.